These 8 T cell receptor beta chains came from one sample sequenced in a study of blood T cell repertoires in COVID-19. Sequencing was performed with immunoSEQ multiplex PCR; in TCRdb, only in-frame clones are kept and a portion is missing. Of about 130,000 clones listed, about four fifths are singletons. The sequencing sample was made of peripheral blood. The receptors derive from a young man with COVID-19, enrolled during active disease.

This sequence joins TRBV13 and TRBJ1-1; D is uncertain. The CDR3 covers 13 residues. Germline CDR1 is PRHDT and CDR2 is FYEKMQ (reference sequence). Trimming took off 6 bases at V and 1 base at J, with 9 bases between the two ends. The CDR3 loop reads CASRIETNTEAFF. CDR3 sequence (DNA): TGTGCCAGCAGGATAGAAACGAACACTGAAGCTTTCTTT.

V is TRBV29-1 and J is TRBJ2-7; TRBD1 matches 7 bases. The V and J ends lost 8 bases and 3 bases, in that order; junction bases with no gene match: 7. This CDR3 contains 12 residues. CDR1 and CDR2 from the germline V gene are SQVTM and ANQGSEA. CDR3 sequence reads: CSFRTGSYEQYF. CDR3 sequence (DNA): TGCAGCTTTCGGACAGGAAGCTACGAGCAGTACTTC.

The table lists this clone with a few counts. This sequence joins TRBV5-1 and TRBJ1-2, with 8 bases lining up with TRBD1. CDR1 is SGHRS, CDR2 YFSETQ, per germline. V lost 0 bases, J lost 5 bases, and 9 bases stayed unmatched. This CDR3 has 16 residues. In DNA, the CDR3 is TGCGCCAGCAGCTTGGACACAGGGGGTACATCTTATGGCTACACCTTC. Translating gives CASSLDTGGTSYGYTF.

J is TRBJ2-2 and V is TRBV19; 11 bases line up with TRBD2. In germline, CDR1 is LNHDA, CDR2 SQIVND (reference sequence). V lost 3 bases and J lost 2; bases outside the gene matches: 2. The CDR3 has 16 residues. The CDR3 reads CASSISGGANTGELFF. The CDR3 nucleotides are TGTGCCAGTAGTATTAGCGGGGGGGCCAACACCGGGGAGCTGTTTTTT.

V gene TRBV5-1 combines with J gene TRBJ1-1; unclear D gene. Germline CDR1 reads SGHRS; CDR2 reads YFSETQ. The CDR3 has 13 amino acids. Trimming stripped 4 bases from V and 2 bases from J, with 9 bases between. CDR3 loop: CASSQAPNTEAFF. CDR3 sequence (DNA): TGCGCCAGCAGCCAGGCGCCTAACACTGAAGCTTTCTTT.

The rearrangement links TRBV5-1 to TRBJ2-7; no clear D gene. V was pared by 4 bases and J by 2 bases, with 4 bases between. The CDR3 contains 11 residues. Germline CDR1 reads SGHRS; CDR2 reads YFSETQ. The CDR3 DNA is TGCGCCAGCAGCATTACCTACGAGCAGTACTTC. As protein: CASSITYEQYF. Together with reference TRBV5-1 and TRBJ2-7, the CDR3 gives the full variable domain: KAGVTQTPRYLIKTRGQQVTLSCSPISGHRSVSWYQQTPGQGLQFLFEYFSETQRNKGNFPGRFSGRQFSNSRSEMNVSTLELGDSALYLCASSITYEQYFGPGTRLTVT.

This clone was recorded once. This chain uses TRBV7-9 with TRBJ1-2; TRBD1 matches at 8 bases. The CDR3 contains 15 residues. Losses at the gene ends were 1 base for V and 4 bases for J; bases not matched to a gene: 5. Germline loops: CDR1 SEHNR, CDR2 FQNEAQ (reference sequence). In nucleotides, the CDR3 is TGTGCCAGCAGCTTAGGACAGGGGACCCTCTATGGCTACACCTTC. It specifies CASSLGQGTLYGYTF.

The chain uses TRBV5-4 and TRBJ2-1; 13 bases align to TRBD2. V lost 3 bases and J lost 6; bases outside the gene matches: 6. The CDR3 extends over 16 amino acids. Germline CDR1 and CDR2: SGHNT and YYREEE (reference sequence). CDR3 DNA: TGTGCCAGCAGCTCCCGACTAGCGGGAGGAGGCAATGAGCAGTTCTTC. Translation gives CASSSRLAGGGNEQFF.